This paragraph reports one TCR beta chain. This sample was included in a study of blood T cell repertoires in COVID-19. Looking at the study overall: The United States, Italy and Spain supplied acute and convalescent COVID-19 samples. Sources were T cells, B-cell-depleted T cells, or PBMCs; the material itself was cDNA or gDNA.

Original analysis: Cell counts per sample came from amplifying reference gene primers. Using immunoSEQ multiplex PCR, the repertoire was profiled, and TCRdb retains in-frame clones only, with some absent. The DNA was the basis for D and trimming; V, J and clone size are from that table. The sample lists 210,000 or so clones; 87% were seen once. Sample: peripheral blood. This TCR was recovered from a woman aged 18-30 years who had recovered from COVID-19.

The CDR3 region is CASSEKWTSGRGNNEQFF. In DNA form, the CDR3 reads TGTGCCAGCAGTGAAAAGTGGACTAGCGGGAGAGGAAACAATGAGCAGTTCTTC. V is TRBV25-1 and J is TRBJ2-1; 13 bases match TRBD2. The CDR3 contains 18 residues. V lost 2 bases, J lost 5 bases, and 9 bases stayed unmatched. Germline V gene data show CDR1 as MGHDK and CDR2 as SYGVNS. Drawing the rest from reference TRBV25-1 and TRBJ2-1, the complete variable domain is EADIYQTPRYLVIGTGKKITLECSQTMGHDKMYWYQQDPGMELHLIHYSYGVNSTEKGDLSSESTVSRIRTEHFPLTLESARPSHTSQYLCASSEKWTSGRGNNEQFFGPGTRLTVL.